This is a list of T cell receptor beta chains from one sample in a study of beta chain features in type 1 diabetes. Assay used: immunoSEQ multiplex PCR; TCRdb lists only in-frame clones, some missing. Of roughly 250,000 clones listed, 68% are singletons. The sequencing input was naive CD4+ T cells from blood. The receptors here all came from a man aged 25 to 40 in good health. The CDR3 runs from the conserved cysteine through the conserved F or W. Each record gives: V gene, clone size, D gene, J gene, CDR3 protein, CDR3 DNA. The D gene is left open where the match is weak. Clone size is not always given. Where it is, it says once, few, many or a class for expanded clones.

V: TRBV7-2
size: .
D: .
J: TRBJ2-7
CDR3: CASSLDVGRDEQYF
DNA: TGTGCCAGCAGCTTAGATGTCGGGAGAGACGAGCAGTACTTC

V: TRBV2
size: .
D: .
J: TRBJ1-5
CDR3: CASSEGRPAVAQHF
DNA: TGTGCCAGCAGTGAAGGGCGTCCTGCGGTAGCCCAGCATTTT

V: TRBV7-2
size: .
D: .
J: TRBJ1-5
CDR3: CASSIRGNQPQHF
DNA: TGTGCCAGCAGCATAAGAGGCAATCAGCCCCAGCATTTT

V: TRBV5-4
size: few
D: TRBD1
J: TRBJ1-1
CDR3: CASSRPPLRQGARTEAFF
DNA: TGTGCCAGCAGCCGTCCACCACTAAGACAGGGGGCGCGTACTGAAGCTTTCTTT

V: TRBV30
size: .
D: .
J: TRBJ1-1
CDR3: CAWGRLDTEAFF
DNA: TGTGCCTGGGGAAGACTGGACACTGAAGCTTTCTTT

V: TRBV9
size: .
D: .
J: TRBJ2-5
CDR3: CASSVGWTGRETQYF
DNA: TGTGCCAGCAGCGTAGGCTGGACGGGACGGGAGACCCAGTACTTC

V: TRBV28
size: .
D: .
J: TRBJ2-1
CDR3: CASDRAGRNNEQFF
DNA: TGTGCCAGCGACCGAGCTGGGCGGAACAATGAGCAGTTCTTC

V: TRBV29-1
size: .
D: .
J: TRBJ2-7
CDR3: CSVDVGTGEQYF
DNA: TGCAGCGTTGACGTGGGGACGGGCGAGCAGTACTTC

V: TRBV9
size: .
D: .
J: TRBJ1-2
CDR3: CASSVGNYGYTF
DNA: TGTGCCAGCAGCGTAGGAAACTATGGCTACACCTTC

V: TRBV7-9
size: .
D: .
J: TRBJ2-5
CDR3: CASSQERYQETQYF
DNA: TGTGCCAGCAGCCAGGAACGGTACCAAGAGACCCAGTACTTC

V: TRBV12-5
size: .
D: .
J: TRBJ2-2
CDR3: CASGLRVFGELFF
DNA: TGTGCTAGTGGTTTACGGGTTTTCGGGGAGCTGTTTTTT

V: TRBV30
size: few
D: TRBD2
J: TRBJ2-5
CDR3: CAWGDAPGGGQYF
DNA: TGTGCCTGGGGTGACGCTCCGGGAGGCGGCCAGTACTTC

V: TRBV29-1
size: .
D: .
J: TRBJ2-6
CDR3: CSVGAPTDSGANVLTF
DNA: TGCAGCGTGGGAGCACCAACCGACTCTGGGGCCAACGTCCTGACTTTC

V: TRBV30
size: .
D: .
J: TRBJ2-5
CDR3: CAWSGVWETQYF
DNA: TGTGCCTGGAGCGGCGTATGGGAGACCCAGTACTTC

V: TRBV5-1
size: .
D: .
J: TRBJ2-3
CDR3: CASSLETGRNTQYF
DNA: TGCGCCAGCAGCTTGGAAACGGGCCGAAATACGCAGTATTTT

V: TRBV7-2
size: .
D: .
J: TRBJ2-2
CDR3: CASSFRRGNTGELFF
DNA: TGTGCCAGCAGCTTCAGGCGGGGGAACACCGGGGAGCTGTTTTTT

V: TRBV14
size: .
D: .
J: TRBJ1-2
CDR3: CASSQDRLTYGYTF
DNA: TGTGCCAGCAGCCAAGACAGGTTAACCTATGGCTACACCTTC

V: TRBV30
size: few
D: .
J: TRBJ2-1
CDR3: CAWSVRLADLLNEQFF
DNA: TGTGCCTGGAGTGTACGGTTAGCGGACCTCCTCAATGAGCAGTTCTTC